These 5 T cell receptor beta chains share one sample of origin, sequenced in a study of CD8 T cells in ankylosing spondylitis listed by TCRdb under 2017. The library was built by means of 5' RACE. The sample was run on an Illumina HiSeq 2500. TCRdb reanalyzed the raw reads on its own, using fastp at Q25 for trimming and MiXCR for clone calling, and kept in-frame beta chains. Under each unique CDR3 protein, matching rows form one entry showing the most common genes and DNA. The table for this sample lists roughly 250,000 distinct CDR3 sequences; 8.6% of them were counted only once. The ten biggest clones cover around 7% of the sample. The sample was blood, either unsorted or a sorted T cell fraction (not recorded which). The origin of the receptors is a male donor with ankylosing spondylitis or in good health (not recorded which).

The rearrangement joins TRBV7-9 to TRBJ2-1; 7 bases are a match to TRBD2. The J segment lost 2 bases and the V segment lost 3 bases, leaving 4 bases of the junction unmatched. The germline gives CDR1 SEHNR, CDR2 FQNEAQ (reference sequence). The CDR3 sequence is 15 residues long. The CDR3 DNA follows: TGTGCCAGCAGCTTGCTAAGCGGGACCTACAATGAGCAGTTCTTC. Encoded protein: CASSLLSGTYNEQFF.

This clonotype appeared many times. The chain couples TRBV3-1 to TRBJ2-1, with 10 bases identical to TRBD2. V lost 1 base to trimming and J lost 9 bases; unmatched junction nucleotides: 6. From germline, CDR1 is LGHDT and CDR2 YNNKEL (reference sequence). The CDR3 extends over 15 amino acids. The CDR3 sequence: CASSQGAGGPSEQFF. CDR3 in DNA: TGTGCCAGCAGCCAAGGAGCGGGAGGGCCGAGTGAGCAGTTCTTC.

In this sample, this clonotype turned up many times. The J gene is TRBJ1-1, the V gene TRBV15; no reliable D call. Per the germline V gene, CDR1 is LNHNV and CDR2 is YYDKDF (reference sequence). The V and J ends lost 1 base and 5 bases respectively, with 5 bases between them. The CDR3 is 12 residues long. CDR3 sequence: CATSRAQTEAFF. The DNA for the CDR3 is TGTGCCACCAGCAGAGCCCAGACTGAAGCTTTCTTT.

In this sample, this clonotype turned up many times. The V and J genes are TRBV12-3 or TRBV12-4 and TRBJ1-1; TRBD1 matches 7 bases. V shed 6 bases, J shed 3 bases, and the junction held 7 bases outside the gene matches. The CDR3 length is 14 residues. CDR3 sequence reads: CASSPTGRDTEAFF. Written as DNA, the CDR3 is TGTGCCAGCAGCCCGACAGGGCGCGACACTGAAGCTTTCTTT.

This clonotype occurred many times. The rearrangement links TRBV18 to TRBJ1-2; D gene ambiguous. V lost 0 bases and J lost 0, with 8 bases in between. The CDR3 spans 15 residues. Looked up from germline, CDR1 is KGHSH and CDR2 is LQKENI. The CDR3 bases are TGTGCCAGCTCACCACCTTTGATCGCTAACTATGGCTACACCTTC. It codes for CASSPPLIANYGYTF.